This note documents a single T cell receptor (beta chain) sequence. The antigen is not known. 60 Vbeta and 13 Jbeta primers were used in PCR. Produced via immunoSEQ multiplex PCR; TCRdb's table is partial and in-frame only. The sample has roughly 130,000 clones; approximately 91% are singletons. The CDR3 spans 13 residues. Germline CDR1 reads MDHEN; CDR2 reads SYDVKM. The V and J ends lost 7 bases and 0 bases, in that order; junction bases with no gene match: 3. This entry is derived from a study of cytomegalovirus exposure and HLA in healthy donors. Whole-study findings and limits: As was reported, the HLA-A and HLA-B alleles of most subjects were accurately predicted from TCR beta sequences. Near-uniform donor sequencing depth was presumed by presence/absence analyses.

The chain couples TRBV28 to TRBJ2-7; 7 nucleotides align to TRBD2. The sample was PBMCs. This TCR came from a woman in her forties in good health and CMV-seronegative. CDR3 coding DNA: TGTGCCAGCAATCTAGCGGCCTCCTACGAGCAGTACTTC. Its protein product is CASNLAASYEQYF. Full variable domain (outside the CDR3, taken from reference TRBV28 and TRBJ2-7): DVKVTQSSRYLVKRTGEKVFLECVQDMDHENMFWYRQDPGLGLRLIYFSYDVKMKEKGDIPEGYSVSREKKERFSLILESASTNQTSMYLCASNLAASYEQYFGPGTRLTVT.